This TCR beta chain originates from a study of T cells in Graves' hyperthyroidism and ophthalmopathy. The CDR3 covers 14 residues. Looked up from germline, CDR1 is MNHNS and CDR2 is SASEGT. V lost 8 bases and J lost 6, with 17 bases in between. Only a few counts were recorded for this clonotype. Using RNA transcripts as the source, TCR beta CDR3 regions were amplified. First-round RT-PCR with HTBI primers amplified the TCR CDR3 region. TCRdb analysed the multiplex PCR reads with MiXCR anew, one entry per CDR3 protein. Here the sample spans hundreds of thousands of distinct CDR3 sequences, roughly 22% being singletons.

The sequence derives from a woman aged 65 to 85 with Graves' ophthalmopathy. Sequenced sample: blood. The J gene is TRBJ1-5, the V gene TRBV6-1, with D unresolved. The CDR3 loop reads CASHFQPLGQPQHF. CDR3 coding DNA: TGTGCCAGCCATTTTCAACCGCTGGGTCAGCCCCAGCATTTT.